This passage covers 11 T cell receptor beta chains from one sample sequenced in a study of response to subunit inactivated influenza vaccine. TCRdb called the RT-PCR reads again in MiXCR, with one record for every CDR3 protein. This sample has 630,000 or so distinct CDR3 sequences, with about 15% found just once. The sample in question was PBMCs from blood, obtained 11 to 12 days after vaccination. These receptors all stem from a man aged 45-60 years who received an inactivated influenza vaccine.

The chain carries TRBV5-6 and TRBJ2-2; D may be TRBD1 (5 bases). The CDR3 runs 15 residues. Germline V CDR1 and CDR2: SGHDT, YYEEEE. Trimming took off 1 base at V and 0 bases at J, with 7 bases between the two ends. The CDR3 bases are TGTGCCAGCAGCTTGTGGGGCACGAACACCGGGGAGCTGTTTTTT. Its translation is CASSLWGTNTGELFF.

This clonotype turned up a few times. V is TRBV18 and J is TRBJ2-7; TRBD2 matches 9 bases. The CDR3 loop spans 15 amino acids. Germline trimming cut 3 bases from V and 6 bases from J; bases unmatched to any gene: 9. Germline V CDR1 and CDR2: KGHSH, LQKENI. CDR3 residues: CASSPGSGRAFEQYF. The CDR3 bases are TGTGCCAGCTCACCGGGTAGCGGGAGAGCTTTCGAGCAGTACTTC.

The J gene is TRBJ2-5, the V gene TRBV24-1, with TRBD1 identical over 7 bases. The junction had 2 bases not matched to a gene; V was cut back by 0 bases and J by 2 bases. Germline V CDR1 and CDR2: KGHDR, SFDVKD. CDR3 length equals 15 residues. In nucleotides, the CDR3 is TGTGCCACCAGTGATTTGCTGGGACAGCAAGAGACCCAGTACTTC. Translating it yields CATSDLLGQQETQYF.

The chain joins TRBV7-2 to TRBJ2-1, with 8 bases identical to TRBD2. The CDR3 runs 15 residues. J gave up 6 bases and V 2 bases, and 6 bases lay outside the gene matches. Germline CDR1 reads SGHTA; CDR2 reads FQGNSA. This chain's CDR3 is CASSLPLAAVNEQFF. The DNA of the CDR3 is TGTGCCAGCAGCTTACCACTAGCGGCGGTCAATGAGCAGTTCTTC.

The table lists this clonotype with a few counts. This sequence joins TRBV27 and TRBJ1-1; 7 nucleotides line up with TRBD1. V lost 4 bases to trimming and J lost 4 bases; unmatched junction nucleotides: 12. The germline V gene encodes CDR1 MNHEY and CDR2 SMNVEV (reference sequence). The CDR3 is 16 residues long. The CDR3 protein is CASSSTGVETVTEAFF. Written as DNA, the CDR3 is TGTGCCAGCAGTTCTACAGGGGTGGAGACGGTCACTGAAGCTTTCTTT.

This clonotype was seen only a few times. The chain uses TRBV6-5 and TRBJ2-7, with 10 nucleotides matching TRBD1. The CDR3 runs 16 residues. With 4 bases clipped from V and 1 base from J, the junction kept 7 bases outside the gene matches. The germline CDR1 and CDR2 sequences are MNHEY and SVGAGI. The CDR3 DNA follows: TGTGCCAGCAGTTCCCCCGGGACAGGGGCTTCCTACGAGCAGTACTTC. This codes for CASSSPGTGASYEQYF.

This clonotype appeared a few times. The chain has TRBV6-1 and TRBJ1-2; 8 nucleotides align to TRBD1. CDR1 and CDR2 from the germline V gene are MNHNS and SASEGT. The CDR3 covers 15 residues. J was trimmed by 2 bases and V by 1 base; bases with no gene match: 3. CDR3 region: CASSEGQGLNYGYTF. The CDR3 DNA reads as TGTGCCAGCAGTGAAGGACAGGGGTTAAACTATGGCTACACCTTC.

The table lists this clonotype with a few counts. The chain's CDR3 is CASSPGRDRTRSSYEQYF. In nucleotides, the CDR3 is TGTGCCAGCAGCCCAGGCCGGGACAGGACTAGGAGCTCCTACGAGCAGTACTTC. The chain couples TRBV11-1 to TRBJ2-7; D possibly corresponds to TRBD1 (8 bases). This CDR3 is 18 amino acids long. V lost 5 bases to trimming and J lost 0 bases, with 23 bases between them. The germline gives CDR1 SGHAT, CDR2 FQDESV (reference sequence).

The rearrangement links TRBV28 to TRBJ2-7; TRBD2 agrees at 8 bases. The CDR3 length is 15 residues. Germline V lookup: CDR1 MDHEN, CDR2 SYDVKM. J gave up 1 base and V 3 bases, and 5 bases lay outside the gene matches. The CDR3 sequence is CASSLRAGGSYEQYF. CDR3 in DNA: TGTGCCAGCAGTTTGAGGGCGGGAGGTTCCTACGAGCAGTACTTC.

This chain joins TRBV5-1 and TRBJ2-1, with 10 bases aligning to TRBD2. J gave up 4 bases and V 4 bases, and 11 bases lay outside the gene matches. Germline V gene data show CDR1 as SGHRS and CDR2 as YFSETQ. The CDR3 is 17 amino acids. CDR3 sequence: CASSRSSGGPIYNEQFF. The CDR3, as DNA: TGCGCCAGCAGCCGATCTAGCGGGGGCCCGATTTACAATGAGCAGTTCTTC.

This clonotype was found a few times. The chain employs TRBV20-1 and TRBJ2-5; the D gene is possibly TRBD2 (5 bases). The ends were cut back, 0 bases at V and 7 bases at J, with 15 bases in the middle. Germline assignment: CDR1 DFQATT and CDR2 SNEGSKA (reference sequence). The CDR3 runs to 14 residues. CDR3 region: CSARDERVRGTQYF. In nucleotides, the CDR3 is TGCAGTGCTAGAGATGAGAGGGTCCGAGGGACCCAGTACTTC.